The clone carrying this T cell receptor (beta chain) has a handful of counts. Its matching antigen is unknown. This specimen comes from a study of T cell responses to AZD1222 COVID-19 vaccine. Study observations and caveats: With two AZD1222 doses given, Spike-specific TCR breadth and depth both rose. Baseline serostatus was positive in only six AZD1222 recipients.

Repertoires were generated with immunoSEQ multiplex PCR, while TCRdb's copy carries only in-frame clones and drops some. The table records some 120,000 clones, about 85% of them present only once. Germline V lookup: CDR1 MNHEY, CDR2 SVGEGT. V lost 2 bases and J lost 5, with 7 bases in between. The CDR3 has 13 residues. The analysis combined second doses at about 4 or about 12 weeks. This TCR was recovered from an adult who received the AZD1222 COVID-19 vaccine. This material consisted of peripheral blood, taken 28 days after the second AZD1222 dose. The chain carries TRBV6-2 or TRBV6-3 and TRBJ1-5, with unresolved D. CDR3 sequence reads: CASSYLGHQPQHF. In nucleotides, the CDR3 is TGTGCCAGCAGTTACCTAGGGCATCAGCCCCAGCATTTT.